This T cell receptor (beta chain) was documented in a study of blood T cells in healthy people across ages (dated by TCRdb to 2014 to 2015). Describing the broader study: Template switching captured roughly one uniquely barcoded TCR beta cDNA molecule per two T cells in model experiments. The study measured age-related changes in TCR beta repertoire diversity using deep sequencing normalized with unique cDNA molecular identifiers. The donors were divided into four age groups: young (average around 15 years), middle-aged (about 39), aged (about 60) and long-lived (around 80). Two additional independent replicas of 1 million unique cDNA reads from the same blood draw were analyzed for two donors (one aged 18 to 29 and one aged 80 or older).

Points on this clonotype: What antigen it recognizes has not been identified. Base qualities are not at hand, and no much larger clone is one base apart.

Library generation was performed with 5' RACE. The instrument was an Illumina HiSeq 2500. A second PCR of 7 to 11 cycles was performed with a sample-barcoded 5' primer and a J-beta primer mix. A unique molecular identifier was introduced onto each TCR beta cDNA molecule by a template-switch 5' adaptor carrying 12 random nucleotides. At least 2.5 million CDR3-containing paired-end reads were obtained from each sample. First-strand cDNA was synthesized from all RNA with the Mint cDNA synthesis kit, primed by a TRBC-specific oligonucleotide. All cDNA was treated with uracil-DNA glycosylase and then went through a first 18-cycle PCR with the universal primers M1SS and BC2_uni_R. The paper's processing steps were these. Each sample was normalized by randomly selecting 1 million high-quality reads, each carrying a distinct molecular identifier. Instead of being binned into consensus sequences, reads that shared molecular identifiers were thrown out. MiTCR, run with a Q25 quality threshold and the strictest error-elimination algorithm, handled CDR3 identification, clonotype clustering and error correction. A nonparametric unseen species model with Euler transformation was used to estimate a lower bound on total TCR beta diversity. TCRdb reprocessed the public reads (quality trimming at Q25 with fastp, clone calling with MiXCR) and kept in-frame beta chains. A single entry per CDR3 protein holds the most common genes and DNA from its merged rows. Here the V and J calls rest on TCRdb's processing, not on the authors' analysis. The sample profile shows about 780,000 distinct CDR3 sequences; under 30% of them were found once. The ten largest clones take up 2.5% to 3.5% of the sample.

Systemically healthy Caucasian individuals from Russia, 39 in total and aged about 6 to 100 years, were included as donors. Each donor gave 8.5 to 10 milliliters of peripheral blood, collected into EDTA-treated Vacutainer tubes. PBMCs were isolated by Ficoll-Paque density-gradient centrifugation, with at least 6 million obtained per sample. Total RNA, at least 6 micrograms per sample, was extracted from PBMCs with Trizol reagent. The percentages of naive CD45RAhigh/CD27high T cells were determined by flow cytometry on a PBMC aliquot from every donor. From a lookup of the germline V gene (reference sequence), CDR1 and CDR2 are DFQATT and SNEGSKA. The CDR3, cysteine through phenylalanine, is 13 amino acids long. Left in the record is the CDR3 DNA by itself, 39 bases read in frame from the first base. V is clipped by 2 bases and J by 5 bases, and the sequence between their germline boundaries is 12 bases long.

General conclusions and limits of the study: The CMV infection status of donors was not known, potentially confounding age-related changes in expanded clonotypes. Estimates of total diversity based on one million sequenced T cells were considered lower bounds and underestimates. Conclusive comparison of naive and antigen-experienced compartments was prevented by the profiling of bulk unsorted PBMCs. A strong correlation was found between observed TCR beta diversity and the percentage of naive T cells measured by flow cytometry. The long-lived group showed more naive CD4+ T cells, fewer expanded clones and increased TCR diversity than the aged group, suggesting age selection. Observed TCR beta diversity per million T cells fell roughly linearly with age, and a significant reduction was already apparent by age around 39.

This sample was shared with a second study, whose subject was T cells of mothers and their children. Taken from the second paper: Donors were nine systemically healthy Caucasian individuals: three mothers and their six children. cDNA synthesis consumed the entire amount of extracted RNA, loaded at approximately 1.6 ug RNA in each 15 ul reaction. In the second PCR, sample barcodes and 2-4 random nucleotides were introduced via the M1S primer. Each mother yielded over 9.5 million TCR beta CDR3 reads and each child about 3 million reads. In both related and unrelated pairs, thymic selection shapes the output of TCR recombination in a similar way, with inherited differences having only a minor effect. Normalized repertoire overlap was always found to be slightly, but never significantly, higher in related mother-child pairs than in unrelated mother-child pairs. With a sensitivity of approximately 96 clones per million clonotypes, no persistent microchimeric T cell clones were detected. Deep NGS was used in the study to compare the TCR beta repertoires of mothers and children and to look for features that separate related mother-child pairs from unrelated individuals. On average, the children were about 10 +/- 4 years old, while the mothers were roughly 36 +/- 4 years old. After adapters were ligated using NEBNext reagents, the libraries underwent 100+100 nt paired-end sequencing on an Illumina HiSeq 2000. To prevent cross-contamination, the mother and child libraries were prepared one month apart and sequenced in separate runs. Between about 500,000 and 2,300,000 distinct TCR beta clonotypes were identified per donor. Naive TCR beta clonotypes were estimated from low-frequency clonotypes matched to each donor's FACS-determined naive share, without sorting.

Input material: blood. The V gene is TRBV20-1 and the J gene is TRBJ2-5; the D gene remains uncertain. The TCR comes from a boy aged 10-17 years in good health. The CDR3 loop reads CSARNLLGETQYF. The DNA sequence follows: TGCAGTGCTAGAAACCTGTTGGGGGAGACCCAGTACTTC.